This is a list of T cell receptor beta chains from one sample in a study of blood T cell repertoires in COVID-19. Sequenced by immunoSEQ multiplex PCR; TCRdb stores in-frame clones only, minus some. The sample holds 140,000 to 150,000 clones, over 75% seen once. The sequenced sample was peripheral blood. These TCRs come from a young man with COVID-19, enrolled during active disease. Both conserved end residues are part of each CDR3. Each record gives: J gene, V gene, D gene, clone size, CDR3 protein, CDR3 DNA. The D gene is left open where the match is weak. Only some rows state a clone size, as once, few, many or a class for expanded clones.

>TRBJ2-1|TRBV5-4|TRBD2|few
CASRLTSGARNEQFF
TGTGCCAGCAGATTGACTAGCGGGGCTAGGAATGAGCAGTTCTTC
>TRBJ2-7|TRBV18|TRBD1|NA
CASHGQASSYEQYF
TGTGCCAGCCATGGACAGGCCAGCTCCTACGAGCAGTACTTC
>TRBJ2-1|TRBV28|TRBD2|NA
CASSPFWGGRADEQFF
TGTGCCAGCAGCCCTTTTTGGGGCGGGAGGGCTGATGAGCAGTTCTTC
>TRBJ2-5|TRBV6-2/TRBV6-3|TRBD2|NA
CASSDPSGSWETQYF
TGTGCCAGCAGTGACCCTAGCGGGAGCTGGGAGACCCAGTACTTC
>TRBJ1-3|TRBV15|TRBD1|once
CATSRDRVLFGNTIYF
TGTGCCACCAGCAGGGACAGGGTTCTATTTGGAAACACCATATATTTT
>TRBJ1-2|TRBV19|NA|NA
CASTLIGGANYGYTF
TGTGCCAGTACCCTTATTGGAGGGGCTAACTATGGCTACACCTTC
>TRBJ2-5|TRBV28|NA|NA
CASSGWDKETQYF
TGTGCCAGCAGTGGTTGGGACAAAGAGACCCAGTACTTC
>TRBJ2-7|TRBV7-2|TRBD1|NA
CASSSTNGQGIYEQYF
TGTGCCAGCAGCTCGACTAATGGACAGGGGATCTACGAGCAGTACTTC
>TRBJ2-5|TRBV11-2|NA|once
CASSLAGTQETQYF
TGTGCCAGCAGCTTAGCCGGGACTCAAGAGACCCAGTACTTC
>TRBJ1-5|TRBV6-2/TRBV6-3|TRBD1|NA
CASSYSYQPGQGDQPQHF
TGTGCCAGCAGTTACTCCTACCAACCGGGACAGGGGGATCAGCCCCAGCATTTT
>TRBJ2-7|TRBV5-8|TRBD2|once
CASSLRWEGPLSYEQYF
TGTGCCAGCAGCTTGCGTTGGGAGGGCCCCCTCTCCTACGAGCAGTACTTC
>TRBJ2-3|TRBV7-6|TRBD2|NA
CASSSSGGAWADTQYF
TGTGCCAGCAGCTCCTCCGGGGGGGCGTGGGCAGATACGCAGTATTTT
>TRBJ2-7|TRBV28|NA|once
CASSSHSSSSYEQYF
TGTGCCAGCAGTTCACACAGCTCAAGCTCCTACGAGCAGTACTTC
>TRBJ1-2|TRBV19|TRBD1|NA
CASSMTGGDPIGYGYTF
TGTGCCAGTAGTATGACAGGGGGCGACCCTATTGGATATGGCTACACCTTC
>TRBJ1-5|TRBV28|NA|NA
CASSLSGGAGQPQHF
TGTGCCAGCAGTTTATCCGGGGGGGCAGGTCAGCCCCAGCATTTT
>TRBJ2-3|TRBV9|TRBD2|NA
CASSVELAGAQYF
TGTGCCAGCAGCGTAGAACTAGCGGGAGCTCAGTATTTT
>TRBJ1-1|TRBV7-9|TRBD1|NA
CASSLVPGQELKAFF
TGTGCCAGCAGCTTAGTACCGGGACAGGAGTTGAAGGCTTTCTTT
>TRBJ2-2|TRBV10-3|TRBD2|once
CATKPGLANTGELFF
TGTGCCACAAAACCAGGACTAGCAAACACCGGGGAGCTGTTTTTT
>TRBJ2-3|TRBV11-3|TRBD2|NA
CASSSGLAGDTQYF
TGTGCCAGCAGCTCGGGACTAGCGGGAGATACGCAGTATTTT
>TRBJ2-5|TRBV4-1|NA|NA
CASSHPPGGQETQYF
TGCGCCAGCAGCCATCCACCAGGTGGGCAAGAGACCCAGTACTTC
>TRBJ2-1|TRBV7-2|TRBD2|NA
CASSSPLRLAGVLNEQFF
TGTGCCAGCAGCTCCCCCCTGCGGCTAGCGGGAGTGCTCAATGAGCAGTTCTTC
>TRBJ1-1|TRBV28|TRBD1|NA
CAAHAGTAPAEAFF
TGTGCCGCCCATGCCGGGACAGCTCCCGCTGAAGCTTTCTTT
>TRBJ2-1|TRBV7-2|NA|NA
CASSLAGSSYNEQFF
TGTGCCAGCAGCTTAGCGGGGAGCTCCTACAATGAGCAGTTCTTC
>TRBJ2-7|TRBV20-1|NA|NA
CSASRGQYPYEQYF
TGCAGTGCTAGTCGGGGTCAGTACCCCTACGAGCAGTACTTC
>TRBJ1-3|TRBV4-1|NA|once
CASRTSVSGNTIYF
TGCGCCAGCAGGACTTCTGTCTCTGGAAACACCATATATTTT
>TRBJ1-1|TRBV2|NA|NA
CASSVRGERVGAFF
TGTGCCAGCAGTGTCCGGGGGGAACGAGTCGGAGCTTTCTTT
>TRBJ1-4|TRBV9|TRBD1|NA
CASSARGAAGNEKLFF
TGTGCCAGCAGCGCCAGGGGGGCGGCGGGTAATGAAAAACTGTTTTTT
>TRBJ1-2|TRBV4-3|NA|once
CASSQELYQGGYGYTF
TGCGCCAGCAGCCAAGAATTATATCAGGGAGGATATGGCTACACCTTC
>TRBJ1-6|TRBV4-3|NA|NA
CASSQESQTGSPLHF
TGCGCCAGCAGCCAAGAATCGCAGACGGGTTCACCCCTCCACTTT
>TRBJ1-3|TRBV11-3|NA|NA
CASSLGQEEDTIYF
TGTGCCAGCAGCTTAGGACAGGAGGAGGACACCATATATTTT
>TRBJ2-1|TRBV27|TRBD2|NA
CASSFLAGDNEQFF
TGTGCCAGCAGTTTCCTAGCGGGAGACAATGAGCAGTTCTTC
>TRBJ1-6|TRBV27|NA|once
CASSPGILYNSPLHF
TGTGCCAGCAGTCCAGGGATCCTCTATAATTCACCCCTCCACTTT
>TRBJ2-3|TRBV5-6|NA|NA
CAGQTGADTQYF
TGTGCCGGCCAAACCGGGGCAGATACGCAGTATTTT
>TRBJ2-1|TRBV7-9|TRBD1|NA
CASSVPRLGQGVRNEQFF
TGTGCCAGCAGCGTCCCCCGCTTGGGACAGGGAGTGAGGAATGAGCAGTTCTTC
>TRBJ2-7|TRBV28|NA|few
CASSSSSYEQYF
TGTGCCAGCAGTTCGAGCTCCTACGAGCAGTACTTC
>TRBJ2-1|TRBV7-9|TRBD2|NA
CASRVSGSSYNEQFF
TGTGCCAGCAGGGTTAGCGGGAGCTCCTACAATGAGCAGTTCTTC
>TRBJ1-4|TRBV4-3|TRBD1|NA
CASSQGDRVNEKLLF
TGCGCCAGCAGCCAAGGGGACAGGGTTAATGAAAAACTGCTTTTT
>TRBJ2-2|TRBV4-3|NA|NA
CASSPRGGELFF
TGCGCCAGCAGCCCCCGGGGCGGGGAGCTGTTTTTT
>TRBJ2-7|TRBV28|TRBD1|NA
CASTGQGAYEQYF
TGTGCCAGCACCGGACAGGGAGCCTACGAGCAGTACTTC
>TRBJ1-3|TRBV28|NA|NA
CASSFYGSSSGNTIYF
TGTGCCAGCAGTTTTTACGGGAGCTCCTCTGGAAACACCATATATTTT
>TRBJ1-6|TRBV28|TRBD1|NA
CASSPSPGGPIYNSPLHF
TGTGCCAGCAGCCCATCCCCAGGGGGACCTATCTATAATTCACCCCTCCACTTT
>TRBJ2-7|TRBV9|TRBD1|NA
CASSVGGQGDYEQYF
TGTGCCAGCAGCGTAGGGGGACAGGGGGACTACGAGCAGTACTTC
>TRBJ1-1|TRBV5-4|NA|NA
CASSSTLGAEAFF
TGTGCCAGCAGCTCGACACTCGGCGCTGAAGCTTTCTTT
>TRBJ1-2|TRBV29-1|NA|NA
CSVGGAGPYGYTF
TGCAGCGTCGGGGGGGCAGGACCCTATGGCTACACCTTC
>TRBJ2-3|TRBV25-1|NA|NA
CASSESVGVSTDTQYF
TGTGCCAGCAGTGAATCGGTCGGGGTTAGCACAGATACGCAGTATTTT
>TRBJ2-5|TRBV18|TRBD1|NA
CASSPRPGTAIETQYF
TGTGCCAGCTCACCCCGACCGGGGACAGCGATAGAGACCCAGTACTTC
>TRBJ1-5|TRBV28|TRBD1|NA
CASAARGLRNQPQHF
TGTGCCAGTGCTGCCAGGGGGCTTCGCAATCAGCCCCAGCATTTT
>TRBJ1-1|TRBV6-2/TRBV6-3|NA|NA
CASIPTWEGTAEAFF
TGTGCCAGCATCCCCACCTGGGAGGGGACGGCTGAAGCTTTCTTT
>TRBJ2-2|TRBV6-2/TRBV6-3|NA|NA
CASSYSPTTLLYTGELFF
TGTGCCAGCAGTTACTCGCCCACCACGCTACTATACACCGGGGAGCTGTTTTTT
>TRBJ1-5|TRBV6-6|NA|NA
CASSYRPGGSNQPQHF
TGTGCCAGCAGTTACCGCCCTGGGGGGAGCAATCAGCCCCAGCATTTT
>TRBJ2-7|TRBV9|TRBD2|once
CASSATSGSIYEQYF
TGTGCCAGCAGCGCGACTAGCGGGAGCATCTACGAGCAGTACTTC
>TRBJ2-1|TRBV5-1|TRBD1|many
CASSLTGEKDFYNEQFF
TGCGCCAGCAGCTTGACAGGGGAGAAAGACTTTTACAATGAGCAGTTCTTC
>TRBJ1-2|TRBV6-4|NA|NA
CASTRPPSYPGELGYTF
TGTGCCAGCACCCGACCGCCCTCCTATCCCGGGGAGCTAGGCTACACCTTC
>TRBJ2-7|TRBV19|TRBD2|NA
CASGSGLAGYEQYF
TGTGCCAGTGGATCCGGTCTAGCGGGATACGAGCAGTACTTC
>TRBJ2-3|TRBV2|TRBD1|NA
CASSLDRGSTDTQYF
TGTGCCAGCAGTCTAGACAGGGGGAGCACAGATACGCAGTATTTT
>TRBJ2-5|TRBV24-1|TRBD2|NA
CATSDRGLAGGLEETQYF
TGTGCCACCAGTGACAGGGGACTAGCGGGAGGGCTGGAGGAGACCCAGTACTTC